The 9 T cell receptor beta chains presented below share a single source sample, sequenced in a study of OX40 agonist ivuxolimab in advanced cancers. The protocol was immunoSEQ multiplex PCR, while the TCRdb copy is restricted to in-frame clones and leaves out a portion. The table has some 70,000 clones, roughly 85% seen once. The source material was CD4+ or CD8+ T cells sorted from blood, sampled in a trial of the OX40 agonist ivuxolimab. The origin of the receptors is an adult with an advanced solid tumor such as melanoma, head and neck, liver or kidney cancer.

This sequence joins TRBV6-5 and TRBJ1-4; D ambiguous. With 6 bases removed from V and 7 bases from J, the gap between germline ends came to 15 bases. The germline gives CDR1 MNHEY, CDR2 SVGAGI. This CDR3 contains 14 residues. The CDR3 loop is CASRMDLSSEKLFF. As DNA, the CDR3 is TGTGCCAGCAGGATGGACTTATCTAGTGAAAAACTGTTTTTT.

J is TRBJ1-5 and V is TRBV6-6, with D unresolved. Germline values: CDR1 MNHNY, CDR2 SVGAGI (reference sequence). Trimming took off 6 bases at V and 0 bases at J, with 15 bases between the two ends. The CDR3 is 16 residues long. The CDR3 DNA follows: TGTGCCAGCAGCCGAATTGAGACCCTTAGCAATCAGCCCCAGCATTTT. The encoded protein is CASSRIETLSNQPQHF.

This clone has just one count. The rearrangement links TRBV11-3 to TRBJ2-5; no definite D call. The CDR3 spans 12 residues. Per the germline V gene, CDR1 is SGHNT and CDR2 is YENEEA. Trimming took 6 bases from V and 1 from J, leaving 6 bases between them. The CDR3 nucleotides are TGTGCCAGCAGGCATGGCCAAGAGACCCAGTACTTC. Its protein product is CASRHGQETQYF.

V is TRBV21-1 and J is TRBJ1-2. TRBV21-1 is flagged as a pseudogene. The CDR3 spans 16 residues. The CDR3 loop is CASTSPRRRLNYGYTF. The CDR3 DNA sequence: TGTGCCAGCACCTCTCCTCGCCGACGGCTTAACTATGGCTACACCTTC.

Here the CDR3 reads CASRDVLRDRFEKLFF. CDR3 nucleotide sequence: TGCGCCAGCAGAGACGTTTTGCGGGACCGATTTGAAAAACTGTTTTTT. V usage is TRBV5-1 and J usage is TRBJ1-4; possibly TRBD1 for D (5 bases). The CDR3 extends over 16 amino acids. Germline V lookup: CDR1 SGHRS, CDR2 YFSETQ. Trimming stripped 5 bases from V and 7 bases from J, with 21 bases between.

The V and J genes are TRBV11-3 and TRBJ1-1; D may be TRBD1 (5 bases). Germline V gene lookup returns CDR1 SGHNT and CDR2 YENEEA. The V and J ends lost 3 bases and 1 base respectively, with 9 bases between them. This CDR3 has 14 residues. The CDR3 DNA reads TGTGCCAGCAGCTTGGGACGGAAGAACACTGAAGCTTTCTTT. Translation: CASSLGRKNTEAFF.

The rearrangement uses TRBV5-4 and TRBJ1-3, with D uncertain. The germline V gene encodes CDR1 SGHNT and CDR2 YYREEE (reference sequence). This CDR3 has 14 residues. Between the trimmed V and J ends, which lost 1 base and 4 bases, there was a span of 9 bases. CDR3 protein: CASSLWGAGNTIYF. The CDR3 region has the DNA TGTGCCAGCAGCTTGTGGGGAGCAGGAAACACCATATATTTT.

The chain employs TRBV9 and TRBJ2-3; the match to TRBD2 covers 8 bases. Germline CDR1 is SGDLS and CDR2 is YYNGEE. CDR3 length equals 13 residues. Germline trimming cut 8 bases from V and 5 bases from J; bases unmatched to any gene: 7. CDR3 sequence reads: CASCRGGIDTQYF. In nucleotides, the CDR3 is TGTGCCAGTTGTCGGGGGGGTATAGATACGCAGTATTTT.

The chain joins TRBV5-5 to TRBJ1-1, with D hard to call. Germline-derived CDR1 and CDR2 are SGHKS and YYEKEE (reference sequence). The CDR3 has 13 residues. The V gene lost 4 bases and the J gene lost 4 bases, with 11 bases spanning the gap. The CDR3 bases are TGTGCCAGCAGCCCCGCGTTGGGCACTGAAGCTTTCTTT. It encodes CASSPALGTEAFF.